A selection of T cell receptor beta chains follows, all from one sample in a study of shared clonotypes between healthy human individuals. Sequencing used immunoSEQ multiplex PCR; TCRdb keeps in-frame clones, though not all of them. The table shows under 200,000 clones, with 80% to 95% occurring only once. Sequenced sample: naive CD4+ T cells sorted from blood. Receptor source: a woman aged 25 to 45 in good health. Both conserved end residues are part of each CDR3. Each record gives: V gene, J gene, CDR3 protein.

v_call: TRBV18; j_call: TRBJ1-5; cdr3_aa: CASSPGGAGNQPQHF
v_call: TRBV7-2; j_call: TRBJ2-7; cdr3_aa: CASSFYATYEQYF
v_call: TRBV7-6; j_call: TRBJ2-5; cdr3_aa: CASSLEAGAGGEQYF
v_call: TRBV18; j_call: TRBJ2-5; cdr3_aa: CASSPPGQRETQYF
v_call: TRBV18; j_call: TRBJ1-2; cdr3_aa: CASSPPDGWGYTF
v_call: TRBV27; j_call: TRBJ1-5; cdr3_aa: CASSVFTTGTIANQPQHF
v_call: TRBV19; j_call: TRBJ2-7; cdr3_aa: CASSIAAGKEQYF
v_call: TRBV7-9; j_call: TRBJ1-6; cdr3_aa: CASSLDVWGWDYNSPLHF
v_call: TRBV27; j_call: TRBJ2-5; cdr3_aa: CASSWDSQETQYF
v_call: TRBV10-3; j_call: TRBJ2-7; cdr3_aa: CAISESSAGGSYEQYF
v_call: TRBV6-4; j_call: TRBJ2-7; cdr3_aa: CASSVNSGSSYEQYF
v_call: TRBV6-6; j_call: .; cdr3_aa: CASSTDRGLYEQYF
v_call: TRBV5-1; j_call: TRBJ2-3; cdr3_aa: CASSSIAGEGTDTQYF
v_call: TRBV11-2; j_call: TRBJ2-1; cdr3_aa: CASSYDQRNEQFF